The rows below give T cell receptor beta chains drawn from one sample of a study of blood T cells in healthy people across ages. In TCRdb, the 5' RACE reads were re-called with MiXCR into one record per CDR3 protein. The data show 2 million or so distinct CDR3 sequences, about 49% seen once. Sequences were obtained from blood. The source of these receptors is a woman aged 40 to 50 in good health. Both conserved end residues are part of each CDR3. Each record gives: clone size, D gene, V gene, J gene, CDR3 DNA, CDR3 protein. A D gene is named only where the DNA matches it firmly. A clone size is listed for some rows: how often the clone was seen (once, few, many), or a class if it is expanded.

abundance: once
d_gene: .
v_gene: TRBV2
j_gene: TRBJ2-3
CDR3nt: TGTGCCAGCAGTGAACGCTCTATGGATACGCAGTATTTT
CDR3aa: CASSERSMDTQYF

abundance: .
d_gene: TRBD2
v_gene: TRBV6-2/TRBV6-3
j_gene: TRBJ2-5
CDR3nt: TGTGCCAGCAGTTATAAGCGGGGTGGCCAAGAGACCCAGTACTTC
CDR3aa: CASSYKRGGQETQYF

abundance: .
d_gene: TRBD2
v_gene: TRBV7-2
j_gene: TRBJ2-1
CDR3nt: TGTGCCAGCAGCTTTCAGCGGGGGGCCCAAGAGACCCAGTTCTTC
CDR3aa: CASSFQRGAQETQFF

abundance: .
d_gene: TRBD1
v_gene: TRBV7-9
j_gene: TRBJ2-7
CDR3nt: TGTGCCAGCAGCTTAGGGAGGGACAGGAGTTACTACGAGCAGTACTTC
CDR3aa: CASSLGRDRSYYEQYF

abundance: .
d_gene: .
v_gene: TRBV28
j_gene: TRBJ2-3
CDR3nt: TGTGCCAGCAGTTTAGGGGGCCCCCGGGATACGCAGTATTTT
CDR3aa: CASSLGGPRDTQYF

abundance: .
d_gene: TRBD1
v_gene: TRBV2
j_gene: TRBJ2-1
CDR3nt: TGTGCCAGCAGTGTGGGACAGAGCCTCTACAATGAGCAGTTCTTC
CDR3aa: CASSVGQSLYNEQFF

abundance: .
d_gene: .
v_gene: TRBV24-1
j_gene: TRBJ1-1
CDR3nt: TGTGCCACCAGCGATTCGGGTAACACTGAAGCTTTCTTT
CDR3aa: CATSDSGNTEAFF

abundance: .
d_gene: TRBD1
v_gene: TRBV7-9
j_gene: TRBJ2-4
CDR3nt: TGTGCCAGCAGAACGGACAGGGGGCGAGGTGTGAGGAACATTCAGTACTTC
CDR3aa: CASRTDRGRGVRNIQYF

abundance: .
d_gene: TRBD2
v_gene: TRBV27
j_gene: TRBJ2-5
CDR3nt: TGTGCCAGCGTTCCCTCGGGGGGGGTCCAAGAGACCCAGTACTTC
CDR3aa: CASVPSGGVQETQYF

abundance: .
d_gene: .
v_gene: TRBV24-1
j_gene: TRBJ2-5
CDR3nt: TGTGCCACCGGGGGGAAGGGGCCCGCGGAGACCCAGTACTTC
CDR3aa: CATGGKGPAETQYF

abundance: .
d_gene: .
v_gene: TRBV28
j_gene: TRBJ1-6
CDR3nt: TGTGCCAGCAGCAACGCGAATTCACCCCTCCACTTT
CDR3aa: CASSNANSPLHF

abundance: .
d_gene: TRBD1
v_gene: TRBV20-1
j_gene: TRBJ1-4
CDR3nt: TGCAGTGCTAGAGACGGACAGGGGGATTGGGAAAAACTGTTTTTT
CDR3aa: CSARDGQGDWEKLFF

abundance: .
d_gene: TRBD2
v_gene: TRBV20-1
j_gene: TRBJ2-5
CDR3nt: TGCAGTGCTAGAGATGGGAGAGCGGGGGGTAGCGAGCGGTACTTC
CDR3aa: CSARDGRAGGSERYF

abundance: .
d_gene: .
v_gene: TRBV6-2/TRBV6-3
j_gene: TRBJ2-5
CDR3nt: TGTGCCAGCAGTTACTCAAACGATGAGCAGTACTTC
CDR3aa: CASSYSNDEQYF

abundance: few
d_gene: TRBD2
v_gene: TRBV28
j_gene: TRBJ2-7
CDR3nt: TGTGCCAGCAGTTCCCCCTCGGGACTAGAGATGGCCGGGCAGTACTTC
CDR3aa: CASSSPSGLEMAGQYF

abundance: .
d_gene: .
v_gene: TRBV20-1
j_gene: TRBJ2-3
CDR3nt: TGCAGTGCTTTTCGGGACGCAGGTTCCACAGATACGCAGTATTTT
CDR3aa: CSAFRDAGSTDTQYF

abundance: .
d_gene: TRBD1
v_gene: TRBV7-9
j_gene: TRBJ2-1
CDR3nt: TGTGCCAGCAGCCGGCCCGGGACAGGGGACGTAAATGAGCAGTTCTTC
CDR3aa: CASSRPGTGDVNEQFF

abundance: many
d_gene: .
v_gene: TRBV10-1
j_gene: TRBJ2-6
CDR3nt: TGTGCCAGCAGTGAGGGGTCTGGGGCCAACGTCCTGACTTTC
CDR3aa: CASSEGSGANVLTF

abundance: .
d_gene: TRBD2
v_gene: TRBV3-1
j_gene: TRBJ2-1
CDR3nt: TGTGCCAGCAGCCAAGTAGAGACTAGCGGAAACAATGAGCAGTTCTTC
CDR3aa: CASSQVETSGNNEQFF

abundance: few
d_gene: .
v_gene: TRBV10-2
j_gene: TRBJ2-7
CDR3nt: TGCGCCAGCAGTGAAACAATATCCTACGAGCAGTACTTC
CDR3aa: CASSETISYEQYF

abundance: .
d_gene: .
v_gene: TRBV20-1
j_gene: TRBJ1-6
CDR3nt: TGCAGTGCTAGAGGGGACCTTAATTCACCCCTCCACTTT
CDR3aa: CSARGDLNSPLHF

abundance: .
d_gene: TRBD2
v_gene: TRBV3-1
j_gene: TRBJ2-1
CDR3nt: TGTGCCAGCAGCCAAGTTTTTACTAGCGGGGGTTACAATGAGCAGTTCTTC
CDR3aa: CASSQVFTSGGYNEQFF

abundance: .
d_gene: .
v_gene: TRBV4-3
j_gene: TRBJ1-2
CDR3nt: TGCGCCAGCAGCCAAACCCTTCAGGCGCCACGCCAGAACTATGGCTACACCTTC
CDR3aa: CASSQTLQAPRQNYGYTF

abundance: .
d_gene: .
v_gene: TRBV29-1
j_gene: TRBJ2-3
CDR3nt: TGCAGCGTTTTACCTTCAGATACGCAGTATTTT
CDR3aa: CSVLPSDTQYF

abundance: .
d_gene: TRBD2
v_gene: TRBV6-2/TRBV6-3
j_gene: TRBJ2-5
CDR3nt: TGTGCCAGCAGTTATCCAGACCCCCCAACTAGCGGGGGTGCGTTAGAGACCCAGTACTTC
CDR3aa: CASSYPDPPTSGGALETQYF

abundance: .
d_gene: TRBD1
v_gene: TRBV20-1
j_gene: TRBJ2-5
CDR3nt: TGCAGTGCTGTAACAGGGGGACGGGAGACCCAGTACTTC
CDR3aa: CSAVTGGRETQYF

abundance: .
d_gene: .
v_gene: TRBV6-5
j_gene: TRBJ2-3
CDR3nt: TGTGCCAGCAGTTACCAAGGCGCCTTTGCAGATACGCAGTATTTT
CDR3aa: CASSYQGAFADTQYF

abundance: .
d_gene: .
v_gene: TRBV7-2
j_gene: TRBJ2-3
CDR3nt: TGTGCCAGCAGCGTAGACAGGAGCCGCACAGATACGCAGTATTTT
CDR3aa: CASSVDRSRTDTQYF

abundance: .
d_gene: .
v_gene: TRBV3-1
j_gene: TRBJ2-3
CDR3nt: TGTGCCAGCAGCCAGGATGGAGGGGGCTCAGATACGCAGTATTTT
CDR3aa: CASSQDGGGSDTQYF

abundance: few
d_gene: TRBD1
v_gene: TRBV25-1
j_gene: TRBJ1-2
CDR3nt: TGTGCCAGCAGTGACTCACAGGGGCCCTATGGCTACACCTTC
CDR3aa: CASSDSQGPYGYTF

abundance: .
d_gene: .
v_gene: TRBV28
j_gene: TRBJ1-1
CDR3nt: TGTGCCAGCAGTTCCTGGCCGAATGAAGCTTTCTTT
CDR3aa: CASSSWPNEAFF

abundance: .
d_gene: TRBD1
v_gene: TRBV28
j_gene: TRBJ1-2
CDR3nt: TGTGCCAGCAGTTTGCTGGACAGGCGTGGCTACACCTTC
CDR3aa: CASSLLDRRGYTF

abundance: .
d_gene: TRBD2
v_gene: TRBV25-1
j_gene: TRBJ2-7
CDR3nt: TGTGCCAGCAGTGATGCCGGGACTAGAGTTTACGAGCAGTACTTC
CDR3aa: CASSDAGTRVYEQYF

abundance: .
d_gene: TRBD1
v_gene: TRBV20-1
j_gene: TRBJ2-7
CDR3nt: TGCAGTGTTCCGGGACAGACAACCTACGAGCAGTACTTC
CDR3aa: CSVPGQTTYEQYF

abundance: few
d_gene: TRBD1
v_gene: TRBV29-1
j_gene: TRBJ2-7
CDR3nt: TGCAGCGTTGTCTCCCGGGACAGCTCCTACGAGCAGTACTTC
CDR3aa: CSVVSRDSSYEQYF

abundance: few
d_gene: TRBD2
v_gene: TRBV6-2/TRBV6-3
j_gene: TRBJ2-1
CDR3nt: TGTGCCAGCAGTTACCAGGCCGGGACTAGCGGAGGGGTAGGGTCCTACAATGAGCAGTTCTTC
CDR3aa: CASSYQAGTSGGVGSYNEQFF

abundance: few
d_gene: TRBD1
v_gene: TRBV5-1
j_gene: TRBJ2-1
CDR3nt: TGCGCCACCAAGACCGGGACAGGGGTCAATGAGCAGTTCTTC
CDR3aa: CATKTGTGVNEQFF

abundance: .
d_gene: .
v_gene: TRBV4-3
j_gene: TRBJ2-6
CDR3nt: TGCGCCAGCAGCCCCAGGCATTCTGGGGCCAACGTCCTGACTTTC
CDR3aa: CASSPRHSGANVLTF

abundance: .
d_gene: .
v_gene: TRBV10-2
j_gene: TRBJ1-1
CDR3nt: TGCGCCAGCAGCCAAGATCTGGCGGCTGAAGCTTTCTTT
CDR3aa: CASSQDLAAEAFF

abundance: few
d_gene: .
v_gene: TRBV5-1
j_gene: TRBJ1-2
CDR3nt: TGCGCCAGCAGCCCCCCCACCGTGAGAAACACAGAGAACTATGGCTACACCTTC
CDR3aa: CASSPPTVRNTENYGYTF

abundance: .
d_gene: .
v_gene: TRBV4-3
j_gene: TRBJ2-7
CDR3nt: TGCGCCCGCAGCCAAGATCAGGCCTACGAGCAGTACTTC
CDR3aa: CARSQDQAYEQYF

abundance: .
d_gene: .
v_gene: TRBV2
j_gene: TRBJ2-5
CDR3nt: TGTGCCAGCAGTGAAGGTCCGGACGGCCAAGAGACCCAGTACTTC
CDR3aa: CASSEGPDGQETQYF

abundance: .
d_gene: TRBD1
v_gene: TRBV4-3
j_gene: TRBJ2-7
CDR3nt: TGCGCCAGCAGCCAAGATACCAGGGGGCTATCCTACGAGCAGTACTTC
CDR3aa: CASSQDTRGLSYEQYF

abundance: .
d_gene: .
v_gene: TRBV20-1
j_gene: TRBJ1-2
CDR3nt: TGCAGTGCTAGAGCACAGGAGCTCTATGGCTACACCTTC
CDR3aa: CSARAQELYGYTF

abundance: .
d_gene: TRBD1
v_gene: TRBV12-3/TRBV12-4
j_gene: TRBJ1-1
CDR3nt: TGTGCCAGCAGTTCCCAGACAGGGTCCCCTGAAGCTTTCTTT
CDR3aa: CASSSQTGSPEAFF

abundance: .
d_gene: TRBD2
v_gene: TRBV2
j_gene: TRBJ2-3
CDR3nt: TGTGCCAGCAGTCTCACTGACTCGGGGGGAGATACGCAGTATTTT
CDR3aa: CASSLTDSGGDTQYF

abundance: .
d_gene: TRBD2
v_gene: TRBV20-1
j_gene: TRBJ2-3
CDR3nt: TGCAGCTACGGCGGGGGAGATACGCAGTATTTT
CDR3aa: CSYGGGDTQYF

abundance: few
d_gene: .
v_gene: TRBV7-2
j_gene: TRBJ2-5
CDR3nt: TGTGCCAGCAGCGCGGACGGGAAGACCCAGTACTTC
CDR3aa: CASSADGKTQYF

abundance: .
d_gene: .
v_gene: TRBV29-1
j_gene: TRBJ2-3
CDR3nt: TGCAGCGTTGCCCTAGCGAGGAGGGATACGCAGTATTTT
CDR3aa: CSVALARRDTQYF

abundance: few
d_gene: .
v_gene: TRBV7-8
j_gene: TRBJ2-4
CDR3nt: TGTGCCAGCAGCCCGGGGTATTCGACGGGCAGAGCCAAAAACATTCAGTACTTC
CDR3aa: CASSPGYSTGRAKNIQYF

abundance: few
d_gene: .
v_gene: TRBV6-2/TRBV6-3
j_gene: TRBJ2-5
CDR3nt: TGTGCCAGCAGTGCCCTTATTCGACTGCTTCAAGAGACCCAGTACTTC
CDR3aa: CASSALIRLLQETQYF

abundance: .
d_gene: .
v_gene: TRBV18
j_gene: TRBJ2-1
CDR3nt: TGTGCCAGCTCACCACCGGCGACGTCTTACAATGAGCAGTTCTTC
CDR3aa: CASSPPATSYNEQFF

abundance: few
d_gene: TRBD2
v_gene: TRBV18
j_gene: TRBJ2-7
CDR3nt: TGTGCCAGCTCACCGGGGACTAGCGGGGTCTACGAGCAGTACTTC
CDR3aa: CASSPGTSGVYEQYF

abundance: few
d_gene: TRBD2
v_gene: TRBV7-2
j_gene: TRBJ2-7
CDR3nt: TGTGCCAGCAGCTCCGACGGGCGGGGGAGCTACGAGCAGTACTTC
CDR3aa: CASSSDGRGSYEQYF

abundance: once
d_gene: TRBD1
v_gene: TRBV2
j_gene: TRBJ2-7
CDR3nt: TGTACCAGCAGTGAATGGGACAGCTACGAGCAGTACTTC
CDR3aa: CTSSEWDSYEQYF